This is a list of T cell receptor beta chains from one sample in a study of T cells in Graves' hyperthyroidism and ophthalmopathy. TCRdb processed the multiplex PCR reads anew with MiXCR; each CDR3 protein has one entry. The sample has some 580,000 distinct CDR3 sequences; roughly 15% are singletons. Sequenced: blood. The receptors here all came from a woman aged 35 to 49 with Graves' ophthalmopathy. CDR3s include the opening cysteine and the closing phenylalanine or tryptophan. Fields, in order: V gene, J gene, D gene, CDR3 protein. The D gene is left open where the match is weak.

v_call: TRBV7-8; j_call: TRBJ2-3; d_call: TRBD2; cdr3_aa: CASSRGGTGGQRTQYF
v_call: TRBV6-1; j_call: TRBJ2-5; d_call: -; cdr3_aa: CASSARTGGGETQYF
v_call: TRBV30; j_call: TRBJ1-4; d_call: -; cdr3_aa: CAWSRREKLFF
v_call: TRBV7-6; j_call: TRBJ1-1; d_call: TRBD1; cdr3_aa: CASSQLQGARTEAFF
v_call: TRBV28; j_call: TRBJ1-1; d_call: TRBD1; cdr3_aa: CASSSMTGFSEAFF
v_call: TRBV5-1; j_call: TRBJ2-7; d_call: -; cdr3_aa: CASSLEDSSYEQYF
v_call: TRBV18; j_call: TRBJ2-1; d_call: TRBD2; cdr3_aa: CASSPPLAGGYNEQFF
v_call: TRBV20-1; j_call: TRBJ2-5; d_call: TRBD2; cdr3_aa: CSATRLAGVVGQETQYF
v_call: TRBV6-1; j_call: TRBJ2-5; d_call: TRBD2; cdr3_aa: CASRPGLVMQTQYF
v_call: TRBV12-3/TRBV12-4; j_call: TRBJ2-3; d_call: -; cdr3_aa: CASSFGGAGDTQYF
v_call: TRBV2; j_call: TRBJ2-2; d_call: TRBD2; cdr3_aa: CGEGSNTGELFF
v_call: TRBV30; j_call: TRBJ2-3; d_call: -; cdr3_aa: CAWSVQGPDTQYF
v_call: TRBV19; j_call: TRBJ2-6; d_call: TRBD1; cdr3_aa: CASSNRQGSGANVLTF
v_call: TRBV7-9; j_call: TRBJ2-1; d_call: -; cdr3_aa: CASSHRDRNEQFF
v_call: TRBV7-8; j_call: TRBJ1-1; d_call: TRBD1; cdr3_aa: CASSLGYRGPLGTEAFF
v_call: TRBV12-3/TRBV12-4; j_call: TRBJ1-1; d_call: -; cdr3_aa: CASRLHGMNTEAFF
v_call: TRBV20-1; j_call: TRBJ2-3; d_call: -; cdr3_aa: CSARDGGRGGGLGTDTQYF
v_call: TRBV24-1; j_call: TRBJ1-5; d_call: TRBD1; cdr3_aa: CATSDLGREHRDRGDQPQHF
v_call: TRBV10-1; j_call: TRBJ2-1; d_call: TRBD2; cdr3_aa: CASSESELAGLNEQFF
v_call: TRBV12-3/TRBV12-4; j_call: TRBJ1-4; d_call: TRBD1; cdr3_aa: CASSRGQGINEKLFF
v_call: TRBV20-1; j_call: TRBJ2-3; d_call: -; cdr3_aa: CSARSQRSTDTQYF
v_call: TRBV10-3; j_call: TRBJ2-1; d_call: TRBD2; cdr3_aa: CAIGTSGTDEQFF
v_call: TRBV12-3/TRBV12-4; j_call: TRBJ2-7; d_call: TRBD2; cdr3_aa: CASSTSGSYEQYF
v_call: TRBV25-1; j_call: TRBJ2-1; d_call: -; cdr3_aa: CASSDGGWDEQFF
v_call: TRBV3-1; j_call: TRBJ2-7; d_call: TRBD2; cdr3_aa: CASSPAIAGGYKLYEQYF
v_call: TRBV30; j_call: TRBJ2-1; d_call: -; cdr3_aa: CAWSWPEQFF
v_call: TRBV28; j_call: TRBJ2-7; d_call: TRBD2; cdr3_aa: CASSSGRRGGYEQYF
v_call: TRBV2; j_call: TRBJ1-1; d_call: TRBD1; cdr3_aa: CASYAKRGQGAPAFF
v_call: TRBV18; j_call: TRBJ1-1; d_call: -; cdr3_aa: CASSPLTMNTEAFF
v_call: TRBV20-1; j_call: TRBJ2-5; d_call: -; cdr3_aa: CSAPAEGGETQYF
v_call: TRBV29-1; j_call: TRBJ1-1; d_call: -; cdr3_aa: CSVTIQENTEAFF
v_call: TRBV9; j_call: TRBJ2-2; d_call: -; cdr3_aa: CASSVILGRRNTGELFF
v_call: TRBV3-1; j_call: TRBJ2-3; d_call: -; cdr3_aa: CASSQDWGEPTDTQYF
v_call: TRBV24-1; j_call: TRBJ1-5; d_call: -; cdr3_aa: CATRSDQPQHF
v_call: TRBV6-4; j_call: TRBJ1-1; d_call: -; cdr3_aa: CATPRWDQAFF
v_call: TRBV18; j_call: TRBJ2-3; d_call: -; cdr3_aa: CASSPRGSSTDTQYF
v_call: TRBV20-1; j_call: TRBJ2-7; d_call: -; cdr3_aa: CSAKGGDSAYEEQYF
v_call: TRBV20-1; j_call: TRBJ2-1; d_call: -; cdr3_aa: CSARRSEGGTYNEQFF
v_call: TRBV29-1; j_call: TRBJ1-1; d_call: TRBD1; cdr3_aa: CSGTTGLNTEAFF
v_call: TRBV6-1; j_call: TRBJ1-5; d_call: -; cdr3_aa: CASNAQVQPQHF
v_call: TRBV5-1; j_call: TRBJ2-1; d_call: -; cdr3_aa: CASSLSGTWGPSNEQFF
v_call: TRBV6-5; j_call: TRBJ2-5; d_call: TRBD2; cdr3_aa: CASSYSSGRAWGETQYF
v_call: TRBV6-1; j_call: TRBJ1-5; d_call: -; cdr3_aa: CASVTQLGQPQHF
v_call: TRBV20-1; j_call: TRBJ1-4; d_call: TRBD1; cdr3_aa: CSARFGTEGPAWEKLFF
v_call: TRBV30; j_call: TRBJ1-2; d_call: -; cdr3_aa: CAWSRGEGGYTF
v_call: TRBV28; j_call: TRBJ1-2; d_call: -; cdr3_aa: CASSPGHGYTF
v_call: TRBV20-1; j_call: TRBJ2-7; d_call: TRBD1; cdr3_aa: CSATSSGTGWLNYEQYF
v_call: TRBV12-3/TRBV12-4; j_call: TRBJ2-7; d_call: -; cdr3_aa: CASSVGFGYEQYF
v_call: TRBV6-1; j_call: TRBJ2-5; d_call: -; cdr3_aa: CASSEGFQGRETQYF
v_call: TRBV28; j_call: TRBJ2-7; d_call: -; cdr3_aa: CASLRESEQYF
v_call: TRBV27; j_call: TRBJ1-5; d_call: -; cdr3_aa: CASSLMPVRGNQPQHF
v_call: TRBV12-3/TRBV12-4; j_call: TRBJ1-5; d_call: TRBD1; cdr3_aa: CASSYPGQGGRSRQPQHF
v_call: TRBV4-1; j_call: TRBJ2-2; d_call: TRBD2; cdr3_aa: CASSPSGGYSGELFF
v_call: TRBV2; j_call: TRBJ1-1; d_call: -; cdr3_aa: CASSSDLNTEAFF
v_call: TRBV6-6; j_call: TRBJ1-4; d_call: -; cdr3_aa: CASSYSSGLNEKLFF
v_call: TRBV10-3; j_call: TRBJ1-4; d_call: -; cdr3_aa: CAISDRGGEKLFF
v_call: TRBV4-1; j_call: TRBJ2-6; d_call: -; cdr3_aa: CASSLGILISGANVLTF